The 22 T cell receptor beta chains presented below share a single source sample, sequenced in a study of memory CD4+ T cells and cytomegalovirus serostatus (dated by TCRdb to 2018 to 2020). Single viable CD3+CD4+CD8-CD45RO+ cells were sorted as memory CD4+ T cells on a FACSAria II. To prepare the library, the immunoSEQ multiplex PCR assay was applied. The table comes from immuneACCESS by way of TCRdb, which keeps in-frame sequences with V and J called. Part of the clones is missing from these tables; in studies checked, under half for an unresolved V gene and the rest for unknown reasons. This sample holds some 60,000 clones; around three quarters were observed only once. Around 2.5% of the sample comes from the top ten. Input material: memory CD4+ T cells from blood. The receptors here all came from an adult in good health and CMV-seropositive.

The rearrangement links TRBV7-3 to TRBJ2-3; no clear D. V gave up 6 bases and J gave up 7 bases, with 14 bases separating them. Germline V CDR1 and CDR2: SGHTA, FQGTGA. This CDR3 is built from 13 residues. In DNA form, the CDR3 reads TGTGCCAGCAGTCCGGGCGATAGGAATACGCAGTATTTT. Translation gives CASSPGDRNTQYF.

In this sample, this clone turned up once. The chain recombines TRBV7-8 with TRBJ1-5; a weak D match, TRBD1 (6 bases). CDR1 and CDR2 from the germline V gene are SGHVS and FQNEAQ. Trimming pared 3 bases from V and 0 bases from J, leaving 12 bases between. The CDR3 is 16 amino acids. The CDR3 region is CASSFGQRYSNQPQHF. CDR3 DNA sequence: TGTGCCAGCAGCTTCGGACAGCGATATAGCAATCAGCCCCAGCATTTT. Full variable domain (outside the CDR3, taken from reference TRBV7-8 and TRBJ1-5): GAGVSQSPRYKVAKRGQDVALRCDPISGHVSLFWYQQALGQGPEFLTYFQNEAQLDKSGLPSDRFFAERPEGSVSTLKIQRTQQEDSAVYLCASSFGQRYSNQPQHFGDGTRLSIL.

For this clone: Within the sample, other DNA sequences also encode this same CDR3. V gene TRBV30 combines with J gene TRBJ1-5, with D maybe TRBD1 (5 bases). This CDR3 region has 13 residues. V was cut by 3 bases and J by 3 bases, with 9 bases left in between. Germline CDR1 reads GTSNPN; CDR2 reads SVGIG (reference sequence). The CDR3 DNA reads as TGTGCCTGGAGCGGGGGGGACAATCAGCCCCAGCATTTT. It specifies CAWSGGDNQPQHF.

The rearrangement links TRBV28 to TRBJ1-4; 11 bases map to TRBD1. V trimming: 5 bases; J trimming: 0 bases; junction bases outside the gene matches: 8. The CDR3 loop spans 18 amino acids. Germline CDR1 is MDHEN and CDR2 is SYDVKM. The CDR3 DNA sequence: TGTGCCAGCAGTCCCTCCCGGGACAGGGGGACAACTAATGAAAAACTGTTTTTT. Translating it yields CASSPSRDRGTTNEKLFF.

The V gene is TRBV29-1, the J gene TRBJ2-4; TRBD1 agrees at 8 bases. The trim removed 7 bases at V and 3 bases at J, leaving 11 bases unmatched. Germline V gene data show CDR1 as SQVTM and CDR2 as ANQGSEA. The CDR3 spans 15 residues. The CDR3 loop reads CSAEIQGASKNIQYF. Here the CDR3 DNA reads TGCAGCGCCGAGATCCAGGGGGCGAGCAAAAACATTCAGTACTTC.

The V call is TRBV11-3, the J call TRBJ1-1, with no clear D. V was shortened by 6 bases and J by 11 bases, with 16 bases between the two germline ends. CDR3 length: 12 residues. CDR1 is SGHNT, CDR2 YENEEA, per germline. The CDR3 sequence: CASSQIDQTAFF. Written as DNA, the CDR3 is TGTGCCAGCAGTCAGATAGACCAGACTGCTTTCTTT.

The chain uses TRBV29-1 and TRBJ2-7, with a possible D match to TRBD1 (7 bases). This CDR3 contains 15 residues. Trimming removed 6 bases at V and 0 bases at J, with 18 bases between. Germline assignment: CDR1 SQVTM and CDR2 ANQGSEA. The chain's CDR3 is CSVAGQTKSSYEQYF. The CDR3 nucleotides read TGCAGCGTCGCGGGACAGACCAAAAGCTCCTACGAGCAGTACTTC.

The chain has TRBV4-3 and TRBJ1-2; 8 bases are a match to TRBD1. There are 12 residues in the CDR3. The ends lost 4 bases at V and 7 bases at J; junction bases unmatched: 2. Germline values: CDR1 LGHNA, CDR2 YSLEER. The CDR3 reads CASSRTGGGYTF. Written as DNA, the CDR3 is TGCGCCAGCAGCCGTACAGGGGGTGGCTACACCTTC.

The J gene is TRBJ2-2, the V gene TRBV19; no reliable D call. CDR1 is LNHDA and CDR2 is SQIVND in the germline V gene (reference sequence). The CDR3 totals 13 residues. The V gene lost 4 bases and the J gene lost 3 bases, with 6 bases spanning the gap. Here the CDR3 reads CASSNRDTGELFF. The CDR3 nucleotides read TGTGCCAGTAGTAATCGAGACACCGGGGAGCTGTTTTTT.

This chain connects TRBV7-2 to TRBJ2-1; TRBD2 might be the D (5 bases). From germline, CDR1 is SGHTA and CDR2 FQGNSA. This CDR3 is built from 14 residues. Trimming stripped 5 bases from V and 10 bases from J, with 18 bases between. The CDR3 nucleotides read TGTGCCAGCAGCCCGCGAATGGGAGTGAACGAGCAGTTCTTC. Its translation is CASSPRMGVNEQFF.

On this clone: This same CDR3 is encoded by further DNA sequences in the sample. The chain's CDR3 is CASSFAVYEQYF. The CDR3 region has the DNA TGTGCCAGCAGTTTCGCAGTGTACGAGCAGTACTTC. This chain links TRBV28 with TRBJ2-7, with no clear D. The germline V gene encodes CDR1 MDHEN and CDR2 SYDVKM. The CDR3 is 12 amino acids. V lost 3 bases and J 4 bases, leaving 7 bases between the germline ends.

CDR3 sequence: CASSLGDREVETQYF. The DNA of the CDR3 is TGTGCCAGCAGCTTGGGGGACAGGGAGGTAGAGACCCAGTACTTC. The chain couples TRBV5-6 to TRBJ2-5; TRBD1 agrees at 9 bases. V shed 0 bases, J shed 4 bases, and the junction held 4 bases outside the gene matches. Per germline, CDR1 SGHDT and CDR2 YYEEEE. This CDR3 has 15 residues.

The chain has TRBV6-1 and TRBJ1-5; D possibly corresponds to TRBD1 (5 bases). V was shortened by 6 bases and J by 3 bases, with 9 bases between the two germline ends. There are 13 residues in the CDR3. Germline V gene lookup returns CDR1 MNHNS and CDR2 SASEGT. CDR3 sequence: CASRGDFNQPQHF. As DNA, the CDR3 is TGTGCCAGCAGAGGGGACTTCAATCAGCCCCAGCATTTT.

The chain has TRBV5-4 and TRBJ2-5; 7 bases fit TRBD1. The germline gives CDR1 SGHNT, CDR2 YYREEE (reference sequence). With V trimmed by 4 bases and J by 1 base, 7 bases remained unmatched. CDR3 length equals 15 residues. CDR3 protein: CASSHTWDSQETQYF. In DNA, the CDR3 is TGTGCCAGCAGCCACACCTGGGACAGCCAAGAGACCCAGTACTTC.

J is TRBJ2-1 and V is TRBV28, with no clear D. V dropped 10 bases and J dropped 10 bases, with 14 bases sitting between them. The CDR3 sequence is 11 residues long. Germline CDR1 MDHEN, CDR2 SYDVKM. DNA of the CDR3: TGTGCCACCAATTATTATTTCGAGCAGTTCTTC. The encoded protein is CATNYYFEQFF.

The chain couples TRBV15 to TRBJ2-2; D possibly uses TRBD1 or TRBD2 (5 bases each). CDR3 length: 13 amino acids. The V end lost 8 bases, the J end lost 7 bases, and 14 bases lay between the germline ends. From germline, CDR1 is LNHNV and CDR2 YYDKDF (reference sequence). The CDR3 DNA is TGTGCCACCGGGCCCGGGACCTTCGGGGAGCTGTTTTTT. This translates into CATGPGTFGELFF.

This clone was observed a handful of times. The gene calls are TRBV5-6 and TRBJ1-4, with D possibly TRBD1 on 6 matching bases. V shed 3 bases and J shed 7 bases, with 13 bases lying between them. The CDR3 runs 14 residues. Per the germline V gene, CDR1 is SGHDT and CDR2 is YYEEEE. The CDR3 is CASSSEGGSEKLFF. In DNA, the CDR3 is TGTGCCAGCAGCTCCGAGGGGGGTAGTGAAAAACTGTTTTTT.

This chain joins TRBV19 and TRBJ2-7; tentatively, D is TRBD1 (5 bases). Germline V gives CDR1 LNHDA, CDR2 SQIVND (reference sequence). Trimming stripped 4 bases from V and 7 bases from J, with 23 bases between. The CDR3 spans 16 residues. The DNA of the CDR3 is TGTGCCAGTAGTACGCAAGGGGAAGGGGTACTTGTAGAGCAGTACTTC. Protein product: CASSTQGEGVLVEQYF.

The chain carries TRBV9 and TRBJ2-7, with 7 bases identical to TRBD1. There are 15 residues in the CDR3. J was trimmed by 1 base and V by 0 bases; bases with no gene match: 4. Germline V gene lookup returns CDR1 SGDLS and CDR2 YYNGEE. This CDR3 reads CASSVDDRASYEQYF. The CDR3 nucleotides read TGTGCCAGCAGCGTAGACGACAGGGCTTCCTACGAGCAGTACTTC.

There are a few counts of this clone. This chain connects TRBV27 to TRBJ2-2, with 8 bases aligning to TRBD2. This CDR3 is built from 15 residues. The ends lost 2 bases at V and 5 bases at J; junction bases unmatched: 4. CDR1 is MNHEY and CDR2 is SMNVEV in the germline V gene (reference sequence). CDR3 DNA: TGTGCCAGCAGTTTAAGGGTAGCGGGGACCGGGGAGCTGTTTTTT. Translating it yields CASSLRVAGTGELFF.

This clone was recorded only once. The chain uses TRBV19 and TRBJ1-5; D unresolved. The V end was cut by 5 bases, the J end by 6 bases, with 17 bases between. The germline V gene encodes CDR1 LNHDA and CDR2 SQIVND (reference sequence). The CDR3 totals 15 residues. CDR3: CASSLHVAEFQPQHF. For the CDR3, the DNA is TGTGCCAGTAGTCTCCATGTAGCAGAGTTTCAGCCCCAGCATTTT. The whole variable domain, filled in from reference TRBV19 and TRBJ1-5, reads DGGITQSPKYLFRKEGQNVTLSCEQNLNHDAMYWYRQDPGQGLRLIYYSQIVNDFQKGDIAEGYSVSREKKESFPLTVTSAQKNPTAFYLCASSLHVAEFQPQHFGDGTRLSIL.

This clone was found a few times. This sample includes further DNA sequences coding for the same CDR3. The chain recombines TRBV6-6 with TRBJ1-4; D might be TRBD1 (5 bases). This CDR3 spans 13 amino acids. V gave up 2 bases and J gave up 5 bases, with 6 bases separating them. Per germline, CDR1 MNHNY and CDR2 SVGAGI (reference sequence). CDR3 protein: CASSYGGNEKLFF. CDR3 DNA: TGTGCCAGCAGTTACGGGGGGAATGAAAAACTGTTTTTT.